A selection of T cell receptor beta chains follows, all from one sample in a study of blood T cell repertoires in COVID-19. Profiled with immunoSEQ multiplex PCR; TCRdb holds only in-frame clones, not every one. The repertoire has about 160,000 clones, roughly 93% of them found once; the top ten carry around 2.1%. The specimen sequenced was peripheral blood. The origin of the receptors is a man between 18 and 35 years old with acute or convalescent COVID-19. Both conserved end residues are part of each CDR3. D genes are given only for firm matches. Where a row states a size, it is once, few, many or the class of an expanded clone; other rows omit it.

cdr3_aa: CASSPRQQGGDGELFF; cdr3_nt: TGTGCCAGCAGTCCCAGACAACAGGGGGGCGACGGGGAGCTGTTTTTT; j_call: TRBJ2-2; clone_size: NA; v_call: TRBV4-2; d_call: TRBD1
cdr3_aa: CASSWGRDLETQYF; cdr3_nt: TGTGCCAGCAGCTGGGGGCGCGATCTTGAGACCCAGTACTTC; j_call: TRBJ2-5; clone_size: NA; v_call: TRBV5-4; d_call: NA
cdr3_aa: CASSLGLSRNTEAFF; cdr3_nt: TGTGCCAGCAGCTTGGGACTCTCCCGGAACACTGAAGCTTTCTTT; j_call: TRBJ1-1; clone_size: NA; v_call: TRBV5-8; d_call: NA
cdr3_aa: CASSRPGAGGPVAGELFF; cdr3_nt: TGTGCCAGCAGCCGACCAGGGGCGGGAGGGCCGGTCGCCGGGGAGCTGTTTTTT; j_call: TRBJ2-2; clone_size: NA; v_call: TRBV3-1/TRBV3-2; d_call: TRBD2
cdr3_aa: CAISEWGGGYEQYF; cdr3_nt: TGTGCCATCAGTGAGTGGGGAGGGGGCTACGAGCAGTACTTC; j_call: TRBJ2-7; clone_size: NA; v_call: TRBV10-3; d_call: NA
cdr3_aa: CASSIDLRAGHEKLFF; cdr3_nt: TGTGCCAGTAGTATAGATCTCAGGGCAGGGCATGAAAAACTGTTTTTT; j_call: TRBJ1-4; clone_size: NA; v_call: TRBV19; d_call: NA
cdr3_aa: CASSFNVGGEETQYF; cdr3_nt: TGCGCCAGCAGCTTCAATGTCGGAGGGGAAGAGACCCAGTACTTC; j_call: TRBJ2-5; clone_size: once; v_call: TRBV5-1; d_call: NA
cdr3_aa: CASSPRQGAYEQYF; cdr3_nt: TGTGCCAGCAGCCCTCGACAGGGGGCCTACGAGCAGTACTTC; j_call: TRBJ2-7; clone_size: once; v_call: TRBV9; d_call: TRBD1
cdr3_aa: CASSQGTGETYGYTF; cdr3_nt: TGCGCCAGCAGCCAAGGAACAGGGGAAACCTATGGCTACACCTTC; j_call: TRBJ1-2; clone_size: once; v_call: TRBV4-1; d_call: TRBD1
cdr3_aa: CASSLAQPGQQETQYF; cdr3_nt: TGCGCCAGCAGCTTGGCTCAACCGGGACAGCAAGAGACCCAGTACTTC; j_call: TRBJ2-5; clone_size: NA; v_call: TRBV5-1; d_call: TRBD1
cdr3_aa: CASSWESGYEQYF; cdr3_nt: TGTGCCAGCAGCTGGGAGAGCGGGTACGAGCAGTACTTC; j_call: TRBJ2-7; clone_size: few; v_call: TRBV6-5; d_call: NA
cdr3_aa: CASSRTGTYGYTF; cdr3_nt: TGTGCCAGCAGCCGGACAGGAACCTATGGCTACACCTTC; j_call: TRBJ1-2; clone_size: NA; v_call: TRBV5-6; d_call: TRBD1
cdr3_aa: CASSLAVVTNTEAFF; cdr3_nt: TGCGCCAGCAGCTTGGCCGTTGTAACAAACACTGAAGCTTTCTTT; j_call: TRBJ1-1; clone_size: NA; v_call: TRBV5-1; d_call: NA
cdr3_aa: CASSARGTAKETQYF; cdr3_nt: TGCGCCAGCAGCGCTCGCGGGACAGCCAAAGAGACCCAGTACTTC; j_call: TRBJ2-5; clone_size: NA; v_call: TRBV10-1; d_call: NA
cdr3_aa: CSASTGGAVSPLHF; cdr3_nt: TGCAGTGCGAGTACAGGGGGCGCGGTTTCACCCCTCCACTTT; j_call: TRBJ1-6; clone_size: once; v_call: TRBV20-1; d_call: TRBD1
cdr3_aa: CASSRGGQGTTEAFF; cdr3_nt: TGTGCCAGCTCTCGGGGAGGACAGGGGACCACTGAAGCTTTCTTT; j_call: TRBJ1-1; clone_size: NA; v_call: TRBV27; d_call: TRBD1
cdr3_aa: CATSRDRVEKLFF; cdr3_nt: TGTGCCACCAGCCGCGACAGGGTTGAAAAACTGTTTTTT; j_call: TRBJ1-4; clone_size: NA; v_call: TRBV24-1; d_call: TRBD1